This T cell receptor beta chain was sequenced for a study of shared clonotypes between healthy human individuals. Libraries were prepared by immunoSEQ multiplex PCR; TCRdb keeps only in-frame clonotypes and omits some of them. This sample has roughly 86,000 clones, with 60% to 70% found just once. This CDR3 is built from 12 residues. V dropped 3 bases and J dropped 1 base, with 2 bases sitting between them. Looked up from germline, CDR1 is SEHNR and CDR2 is FQNEAQ (reference sequence). The chain couples TRBV7-9 to TRBJ2-3; D is unclear. This TCR came from a man aged 30 to 39 in good health. Sequencing used memory CD8+ T cells sorted from blood. Subset noted: CD45RO+ cells pooled with CCR7-negative TemRA cells. The CDR3 sequence is CASSFGTDTQYF. The CDR3 nucleotides read TGTGCCAGCAGCTTCGGCACAGATACGCAGTATTTT. Using reference TRBV7-9 and TRBJ2-3 for the parts outside the CDR3, the full variable domain is DTGVSQNPRHKITKRGQNVTFRCDPISEHNRLYWYRQTLGQGPEFLTYFQNEAQLEKSRLLSDRFSAERPKGSFSTLEIQRTEQGDSAMYLCASSFGTDTQYFGPGTRLTVL.